This entry features one TCR beta chain sequence. The antigen remains unidentified. Donors had no recently reported acute infections or vaccinations and were HIV-negative. This specimen comes from a study of shared clonotypes between healthy human individuals. Points from the study as a whole: Researchers found naive subsets generally carried larger estimated richness than memory subsets. Rarefaction indicated that sorted-subset sequencing remained incomplete although depth was large. Non-shared clonotypes showed lower generation probabilities than clonotypes common to all four donors.

Generated by immunoSEQ multiplex PCR, the TCRdb table keeps only in-frame clones and is missing some. The top ten hold around 1.5% of the sample, which has about 960,000 clones, about three quarters seen once. The source is a man between 18 and 29 years old in good health. The sample comprised memory CD4+ T cells sorted from blood. Subset reported: CD45RA-negative fraction.

The CDR3 bases are TGTGGCGTGGGCGAGGCGACTAATGAAAAACTGTTTTTT. It specifies CGVGEATNEKLFF. The chain has TRBV7-9 and TRBJ1-4, with unresolved D. The CDR3 is 13 amino acids. Germline V gene lookup returns CDR1 SEHNR and CDR2 FQNEAQ (reference sequence).